A few counts support the clone carrying this T cell receptor (beta chain). The data originate from a study of blood T cell repertoires in COVID-19. The overall study: Researchers got acute and convalescent COVID-19 samples from the United States, Italy and Spain. PBMCs, B-cell-depleted T cells, or T cells provided the cDNA or gDNA that made up the material.

The CDR3 runs 14 residues. J was trimmed by 8 bases and V by 10 bases; bases with no gene match: 11. Per germline, CDR1 ENHRY and CDR2 SYGVKD. Original analysis: Estimates of nucleated cell counts were drawn from the amplification of reference gene primers. Profiling relied on immunoSEQ multiplex PCR, and the TCRdb table lists in-frame clones only, not all of them. The V and J calls and clone size come from that table; D and trimming were worked out from the DNA. Among about 71,000 clones listed, 82% were seen once. Material for sequencing was peripheral blood. The source is a woman older than 75 with acute or convalescent COVID-19. The chain links TRBV10-3 to TRBJ2-1, with 10 positions matching TRBD2. CDR3 sequence: CATRPGLARDEQFF. CDR3 in DNA: TGTGCCACCCGCCCGGGACTAGCGAGAGATGAGCAGTTCTTC.